The sequence of this T cell receptor beta chain was determined in a study of blood T cell repertoires in COVID-19. Study-wide background: The United States, Italy and Spain supplied acute and convalescent COVID-19 samples.

In the original analysis: Amplification of reference gene primers provided the estimated nucleated cell counts. Some clones are missing from TCRdb's copy, which holds only in-frame ones; the method was immunoSEQ multiplex PCR. V, J and clone size were drawn from that table, and D and trimming were deduced from the DNA. In the table there are about 210,000 clones, approximately 81% of which are singletons. Participants spanned ages about 18 to 90 years and resided in 20 to 30 US areas. Cohort assignment relied on participant-reported clinical history. The germline V gene has CDR1 MGHDK and CDR2 SYGVNS. J lost 3 bases, V lost 4 bases, and 0 bases had no gene match. This CDR3 has 13 amino acids.

The sequenced sample consisted of PBMCs or T cells enriched from blood (not recorded which). This chain uses TRBV25-1 with TRBJ1-2; 9 bases line up with TRBD1. The receptor comes from a woman between 50 and 59 years old with acute COVID-19. The chain's CDR3 is CASSGQGDYGYTF. The CDR3, as DNA: TGTGCCAGCAGTGGACAGGGGGACTATGGCTACACCTTC.